A single sample gave rise to the 3 T cell receptor beta chains below, sequenced in a study of response to subunit inactivated influenza vaccine. TCRdb processed the RT-PCR reads anew with MiXCR; each CDR3 protein has one entry. The sample carries about 780,000 distinct CDR3 sequences, less than 20% recorded once. Sequences were derived from PBMCs from blood, sampled more than 4 days after vaccination. Receptors were obtained from a man in his fifties who received an inactivated influenza vaccine.

This clonotype was counted between two and nine times. The V gene is TRBV28, the J gene TRBJ1-2, with D possibly matching TRBD1 (5 bases). Germline assignment: CDR1 MDHEN and CDR2 SYDVKM. V lost 3 bases and J lost 4, with 12 bases in between. The CDR3 covers 14 residues. DNA of the CDR3: TGTGCCAGCAGTTTGATGGGGCGAGGCTATGGCTACACCTTC. Residues: CASSLMGRGYGYTF.

This clonotype has a handful of counts. CDR3 in amino acids: CASSQPDRYPSSYNEQFF. CDR3 bases: TGTGCCAGCAGCCAACCGGACCGATACCCGAGCTCCTACAATGAGCAGTTCTTC. The J gene is TRBJ2-1, the V gene TRBV14; D unresolved. In germline, CDR1 is SGHDN, CDR2 FVKESK. Trimming cost V 2 bases and J 0 bases, with 17 bases left between them. This CDR3 contains 18 residues. The variable domain in full, with the rest retrieved from reference TRBV14 and TRBJ2-1, is EAGVTQFPSHSVIEKGQTVTLRCDPISGHDNLYWYRRVMGKEIKFLLHFVKESKQDESGMPNNRFLAERTGGTYSTLKVQPAELEDSGVYFCASSQPDRYPSSYNEQFFGPGTRLTVL.

There are a few counts of this clonotype. The chain links TRBV7-9 to TRBJ2-3; the match to TRBD2 covers 8 bases. Per germline, CDR1 SEHNR and CDR2 FQNEAQ (reference sequence). After removal of 5 bases from V and 2 bases from J, the junction contained 9 bases not matched to a gene. The CDR3 spans 16 residues. The CDR3 loop reads CASSPLTSGNTDTQYF. The CDR3 bases are TGTGCCAGCAGCCCCCTAACTAGCGGCAACACAGATACGCAGTATTTT. The full variable domain, rest sourced from reference TRBV7-9 and TRBJ2-3, is DTGVSQNPRHKITKRGQNVTFRCDPISEHNRLYWYRQTLGQGPEFLTYFQNEAQLEKSRLLSDRFSAERPKGSFSTLEIQRTEQGDSAMYLCASSPLTSGNTDTQYFGPGTRLTVL.